This T cell receptor (beta chain) originates from a study of naive and memory T cell subsets. Both TRBC1 and TRBC2 were covered by a beta constant-region primer of two equimolar oligonucleotides. Four rounds of PCR amplified the ligated cDNA using nested alpha and beta constant-region primers plus SP2. TCRdb called the UMI-ligation and nested PCR reads again in MiXCR, with one record for every CDR3 protein. The data contain 99,000 or so distinct CDR3 sequences, roughly 14% of them seen just once; the ten biggest clones take up about 3%. Study-level results: Possibly reflecting memory cells re-expressing CD45RA, a few larger clonotypes occurred in naive repertoires, especially CD8. In naive cells, over 85% of TCR sequences were seen only once.

Four subsets defined by CD45RA and CD27 were sorted after CD3, CD4, CD8 and live/dead staining. CDR3 length equals 15 residues. The J segment lost 8 bases and the V segment lost 2 bases, leaving 9 bases of the junction unmatched. Germline CDR1 is MNHEY and CDR2 is SMNVEV (reference sequence). This clonotype was seen only a few times. The target antigen is unknown. The chain recombines TRBV27 with TRBJ2-1; 7 bases align to TRBD2. This TCR came from a human donor in good health. Sequencing used naive CD8+ T cells from blood. CDR3 sequence (DNA): TGTGCCAGCAGTTTAAAAGGCGGGAGCGGCTATGAGCAGTTCTTC. Translation: CASSLKGGSGYEQFF.